This T cell receptor beta chain appears in the sequencing data of a study of blood T cell repertoires in COVID-19. Across the study: Samples of COVID-19 (acute and convalescent) were obtained from the United States, Italy and Spain. Sources were T cells, B-cell-depleted T cells, or PBMCs; the material itself was cDNA or gDNA.

Under the authors' procedure: Cell counts per sample came from amplifying reference gene primers. Using immunoSEQ multiplex PCR, the repertoire was profiled, and TCRdb retains in-frame clones only, with some absent. V, J and clone size are those of that table, while D and trimming were read from the DNA. In the table there are hundreds of thousands of clones, about 88% of which are singletons. Germline-derived CDR1 and CDR2 are GTSNPN and SVGIG (reference sequence). CDR3 length: 14 residues. The V gene lost 0 bases and the J gene lost 4 bases, with 12 bases spanning the gap. The chain joins TRBV30 to TRBJ1-1; D unclear. The sequencing input was peripheral blood. This TCR was sampled from a woman in her 40s who had recovered from COVID-19. For the CDR3, the DNA is TGTGCCTGGAGTGTACAGATAATGGGCACTGAAGCTTTCTTT. It yields the protein CAWSVQIMGTEAFF.